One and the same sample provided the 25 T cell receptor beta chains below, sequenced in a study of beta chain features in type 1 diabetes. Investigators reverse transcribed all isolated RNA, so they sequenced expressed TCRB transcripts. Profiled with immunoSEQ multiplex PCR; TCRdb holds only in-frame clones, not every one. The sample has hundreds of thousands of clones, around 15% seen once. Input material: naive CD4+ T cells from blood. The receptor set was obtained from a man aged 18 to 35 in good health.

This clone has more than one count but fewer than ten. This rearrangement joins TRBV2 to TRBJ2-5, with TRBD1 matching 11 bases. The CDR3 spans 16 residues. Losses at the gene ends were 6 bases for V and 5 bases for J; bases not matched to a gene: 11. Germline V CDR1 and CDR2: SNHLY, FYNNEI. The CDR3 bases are TGTGCCAGCAGCTTATTATCCGGGACAGGGGGGGAGACCCAGTACTTC. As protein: CASSLLSGTGGETQYF.

CDR3 sequence (DNA): TGTGCCAGCAGCGTAGTCGGTAGGGACAGGGGCTATGGCTACACCTTC. Its protein is CASSVVGRDRGYGYTF. The genes are TRBV9 and TRBJ1-2; 10 bases match TRBD1. The V and J ends lost 0 bases and 4 bases, in that order; junction bases with no gene match: 6. The germline gives CDR1 SGDLS, CDR2 YYNGEE. The CDR3 runs 16 residues.

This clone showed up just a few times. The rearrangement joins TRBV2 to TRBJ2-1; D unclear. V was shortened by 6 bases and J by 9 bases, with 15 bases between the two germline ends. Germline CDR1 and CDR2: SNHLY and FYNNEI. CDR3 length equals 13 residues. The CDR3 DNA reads TGTGCCAGCAGCACCATACCTAGTATTGAGCAGTTCTTC. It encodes CASSTIPSIEQFF.

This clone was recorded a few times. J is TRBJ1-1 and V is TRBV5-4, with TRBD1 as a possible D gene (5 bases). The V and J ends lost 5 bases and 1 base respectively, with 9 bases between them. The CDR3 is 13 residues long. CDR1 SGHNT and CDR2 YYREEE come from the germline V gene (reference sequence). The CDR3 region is CASSYRTNTEAFF. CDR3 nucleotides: TGTGCCAGCAGTTACAGGACGAACACTGAAGCTTTCTTT.

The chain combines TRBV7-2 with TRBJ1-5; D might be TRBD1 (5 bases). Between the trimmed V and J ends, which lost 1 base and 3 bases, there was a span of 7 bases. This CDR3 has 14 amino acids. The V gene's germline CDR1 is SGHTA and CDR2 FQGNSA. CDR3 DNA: TGTGCCAGCAGCTTAGGCGGGGCCAATCAGCCCCAGCATTTT. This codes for CASSLGGANQPQHF.

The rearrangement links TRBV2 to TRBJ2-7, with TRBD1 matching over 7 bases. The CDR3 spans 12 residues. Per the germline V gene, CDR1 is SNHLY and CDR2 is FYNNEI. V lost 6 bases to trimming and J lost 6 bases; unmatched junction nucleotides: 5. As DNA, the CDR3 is TGTGCCAGCAGCGACACAGGGGTCGAGCAGTACTTC. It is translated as CASSDTGVEQYF.

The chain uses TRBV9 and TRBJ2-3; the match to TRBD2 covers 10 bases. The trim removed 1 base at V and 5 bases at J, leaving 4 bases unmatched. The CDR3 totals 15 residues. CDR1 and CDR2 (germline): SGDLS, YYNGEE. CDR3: CASSVSAGGQDTQYF. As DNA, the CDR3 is TGTGCCAGCAGCGTATCAGCGGGGGGGCAAGATACGCAGTATTTT.

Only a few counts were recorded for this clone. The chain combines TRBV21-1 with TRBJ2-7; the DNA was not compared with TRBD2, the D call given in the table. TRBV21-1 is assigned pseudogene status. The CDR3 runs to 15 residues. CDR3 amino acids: CASSGRTSGSYEQYF. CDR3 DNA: TGTGCCAGCAGCGGGAGGACTAGCGGCTCCTACGAGCAGTACTTC.

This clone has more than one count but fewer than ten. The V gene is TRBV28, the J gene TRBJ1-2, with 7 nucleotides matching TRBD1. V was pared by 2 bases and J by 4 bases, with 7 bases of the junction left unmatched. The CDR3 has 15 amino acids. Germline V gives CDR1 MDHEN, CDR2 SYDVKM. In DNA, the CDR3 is TGTGCCAGCAGTTTACCCATCTCAGGGGGCTATGGCTACACCTTC. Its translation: CASSLPISGGYGYTF.

CDR3 DNA sequence: TGTGCCAGTAGTCCGGAGGGATTTCGTGAGCAGTTCTTC. It codes for CASSPEGFREQFF. The chain joins TRBV19 to TRBJ2-1; D may be TRBD2 (6 bases). V was clipped by 5 bases and J by 9 bases, with 14 bases between them. From germline, CDR1 is LNHDA and CDR2 SQIVND (reference sequence). The CDR3 spans 13 residues.

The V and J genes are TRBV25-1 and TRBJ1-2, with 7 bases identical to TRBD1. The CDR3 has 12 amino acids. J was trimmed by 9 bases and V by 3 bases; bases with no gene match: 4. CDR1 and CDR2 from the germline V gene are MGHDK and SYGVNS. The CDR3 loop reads CASSEEQGSYTF. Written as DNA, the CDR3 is TGTGCCAGCAGTGAGGAACAGGGGAGCTACACCTTC.

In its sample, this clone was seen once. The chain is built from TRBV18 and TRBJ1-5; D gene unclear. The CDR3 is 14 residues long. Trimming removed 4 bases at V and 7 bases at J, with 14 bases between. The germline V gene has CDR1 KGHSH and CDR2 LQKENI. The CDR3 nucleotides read TGTGCCAGCTCACGCTCGGGGATGGGGCAGCCCCAGCATTTT. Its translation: CASSRSGMGQPQHF. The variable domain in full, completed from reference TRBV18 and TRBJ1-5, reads NAGVMQNPRHLVRRRGQEARLRCSPMKGHSHVYWYRQLPEEGLKFMVYLQKENIIDESGMPKERFSAEFPKEGPSILRIQQVVRGDSAAYFCASSRSGMGQPQHFGDGTRLSIL.

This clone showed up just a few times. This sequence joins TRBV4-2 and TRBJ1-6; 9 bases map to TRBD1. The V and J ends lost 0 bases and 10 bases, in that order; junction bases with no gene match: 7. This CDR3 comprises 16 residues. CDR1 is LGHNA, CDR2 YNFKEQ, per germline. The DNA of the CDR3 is TGTGCCAGCAGCCAAGATTCGGGACAGGGCGGATCACCCCTCCACTTT. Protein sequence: CASSQDSGQGGSPLHF.

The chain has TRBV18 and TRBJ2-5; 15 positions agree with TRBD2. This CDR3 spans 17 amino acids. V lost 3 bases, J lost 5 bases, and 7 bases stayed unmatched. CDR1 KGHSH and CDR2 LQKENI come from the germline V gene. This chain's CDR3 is CASSPPGLAGGRETQYF. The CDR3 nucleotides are TGTGCCAGCTCACCTCCGGGACTAGCGGGAGGAAGGGAGACCCAGTACTTC.

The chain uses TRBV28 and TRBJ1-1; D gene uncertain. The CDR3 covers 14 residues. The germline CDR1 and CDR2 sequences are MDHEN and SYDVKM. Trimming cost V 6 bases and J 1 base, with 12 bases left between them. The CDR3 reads CASRDLTKNTEAFF. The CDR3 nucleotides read TGTGCCAGCAGGGACCTGACAAAGAACACTGAAGCTTTCTTT.

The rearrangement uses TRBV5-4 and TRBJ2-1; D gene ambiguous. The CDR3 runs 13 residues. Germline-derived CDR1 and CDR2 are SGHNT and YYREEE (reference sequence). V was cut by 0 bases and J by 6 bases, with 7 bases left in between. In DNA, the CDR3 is TGTGCCAGCAGCTTGGCGGGTTCCAATGAGCAGTTCTTC. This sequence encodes CASSLAGSNEQFF.

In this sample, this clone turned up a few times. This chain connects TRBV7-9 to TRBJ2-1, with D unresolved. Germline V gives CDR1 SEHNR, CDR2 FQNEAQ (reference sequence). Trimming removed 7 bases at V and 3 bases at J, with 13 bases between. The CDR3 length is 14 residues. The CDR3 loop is CASTLPPFYNEQFF. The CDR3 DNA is TGTGCCAGCACCCTCCCCCCCTTCTACAATGAGCAGTTCTTC.

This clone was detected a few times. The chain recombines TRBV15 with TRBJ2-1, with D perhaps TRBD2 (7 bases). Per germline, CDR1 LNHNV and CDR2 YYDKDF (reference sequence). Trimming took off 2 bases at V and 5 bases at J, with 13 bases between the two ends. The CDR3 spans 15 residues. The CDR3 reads CATSRPGGRDNEQFF. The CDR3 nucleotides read TGTGCCACCAGCAGACCGGGGGGCCGGGACAATGAGCAGTTCTTC.

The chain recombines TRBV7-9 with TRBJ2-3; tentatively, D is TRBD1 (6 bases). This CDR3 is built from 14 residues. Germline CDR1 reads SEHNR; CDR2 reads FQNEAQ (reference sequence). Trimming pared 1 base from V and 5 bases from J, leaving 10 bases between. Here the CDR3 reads CASSLDRDRDTQYF. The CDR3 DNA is TGTGCCAGCAGCTTAGACAGGGATAGAGATACGCAGTATTTT.

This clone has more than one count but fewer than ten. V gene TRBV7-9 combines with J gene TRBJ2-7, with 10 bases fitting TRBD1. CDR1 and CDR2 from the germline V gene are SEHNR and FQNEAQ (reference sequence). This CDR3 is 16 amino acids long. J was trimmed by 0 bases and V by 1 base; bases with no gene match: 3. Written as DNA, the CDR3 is TGTGCCAGCAGCTTAGGGACAGGGGGTAGCTCCTACGAGCAGTACTTC. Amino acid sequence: CASSLGTGGSSYEQYF.

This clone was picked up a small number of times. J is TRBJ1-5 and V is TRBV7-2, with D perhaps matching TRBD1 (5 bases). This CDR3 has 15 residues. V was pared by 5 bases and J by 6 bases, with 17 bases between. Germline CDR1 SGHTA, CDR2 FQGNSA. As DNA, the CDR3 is TGTGCCAGCAGCCTCAGATTGGGGGGAAGTCAGCCCCAGCATTTT. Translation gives CASSLRLGGSQPQHF.

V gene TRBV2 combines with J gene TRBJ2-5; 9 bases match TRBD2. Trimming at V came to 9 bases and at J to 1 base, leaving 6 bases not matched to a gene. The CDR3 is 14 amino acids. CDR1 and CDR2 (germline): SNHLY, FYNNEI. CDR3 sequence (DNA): TGTGCCAGTGAGCGGGGGGCAGGCCAAGAGACCCAGTACTTC. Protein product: CASERGAGQETQYF.

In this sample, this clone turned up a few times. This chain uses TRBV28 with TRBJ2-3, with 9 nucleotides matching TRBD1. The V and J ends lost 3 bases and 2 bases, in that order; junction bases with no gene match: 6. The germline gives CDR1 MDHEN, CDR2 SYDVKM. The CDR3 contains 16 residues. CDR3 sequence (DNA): TGTGCCAGCAGTTTCAACAGGGGGCTGTACACAGATACGCAGTATTTT. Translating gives CASSFNRGLYTDTQYF.

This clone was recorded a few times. The CDR3 bases are TGCGCCAGCAGCTTGCAGGGATACTACGAGCAGTACTTC. Translating gives CASSLQGYYEQYF. The gene calls are TRBV5-1 and TRBJ2-7; possible D gene TRBD1, 5 bases. The length of the CDR3 is 13 residues. V dropped 1 base and J dropped 3 bases, with 8 bases sitting between them. Germline V CDR1 and CDR2: SGHRS, YFSETQ.

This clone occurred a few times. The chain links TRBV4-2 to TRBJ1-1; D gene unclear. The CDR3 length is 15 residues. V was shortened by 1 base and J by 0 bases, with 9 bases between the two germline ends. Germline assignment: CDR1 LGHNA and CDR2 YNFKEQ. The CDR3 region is CASSQVHSVNTEAFF. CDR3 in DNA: TGTGCCAGCAGCCAAGTGCACAGTGTGAACACTGAAGCTTTCTTT.